The clone carrying this T cell receptor (beta chain) was seen a few times. The data were obtained in a study of blood T cell repertoires in COVID-19. Overall study: The origin of the acute and convalescent COVID-19 samples was the United States, Italy and Spain. The analysed material was cDNA or gDNA that came from T cells, B-cell-depleted T cells, or PBMCs.

Clones were sequenced by immunoSEQ multiplex PCR, and TCRdb holds only the in-frame ones, with some missing. The sample shows 150,000 or so clones, 92% of them seen only once. This CDR3 is built from 15 residues. The genes are TRBV21-1 and TRBJ2-7; TRBD1, the D gene given by the table, was not confirmed from the DNA. TRBV21-1 is a pseudogene locus. The sample taken for sequencing was peripheral blood. The origin of this receptor is a man between 25 and 39 years old with COVID-19, enrolled during active disease. The CDR3 DNA follows: TGTGCCAGCAGCATGGGACAGGGGAGCTCCTACGAGCAGTACTTC. Translating it yields CASSMGQGSSYEQYF.